These 9 T cell receptor beta chains share one sample of origin, sequenced in a study of T cell responses to AZD1222 COVID-19 vaccine. Sequencing was performed with immunoSEQ multiplex PCR; in TCRdb, only in-frame clones are kept and a portion is missing. The data hold about 130,000 clones, with over 70% observed a single time. Here the sequenced sample was peripheral blood, taken on day 0 of AZD1222 vaccination. These receptors were collected from an adult in good health.

The chain combines TRBV4-2 with TRBJ2-7; D is perhaps TRBD1 or TRBD2 (6 bases each). In germline, CDR1 is LGHNA, CDR2 YNFKEQ. Trimming removed 0 bases at V and 7 bases at J, with 13 bases between. This CDR3 has 14 amino acids. CDR3 nucleotide sequence: TGTGCCAGCAGCCAAGAAGGAGGGGGGCAGGAGCAGTACTTC. Amino acid sequence: CASSQEGGGQEQYF.

This sequence joins TRBV9 and TRBJ2-7, with TRBD2 matching over 14 bases. V was pared by 4 bases and J by 6 bases, with 6 bases of the junction left unmatched. The CDR3 spans 15 residues. Germline V gives CDR1 SGDLS, CDR2 YYNGEE. The DNA of the CDR3 is TGTGCCAGCAGCAAGGGACTAGCGGGAGAAGGCGAGCAGTACTTC. Translating it yields CASSKGLAGEGEQYF.

This clone was detected only once. This chain joins TRBV30 and TRBJ1-4; 9 bases are shared with TRBD1. The CDR3 length is 15 residues. Germline values: CDR1 GTSNPN, CDR2 SVGIG (reference sequence). V was clipped by 4 bases and J by 8 bases; unmatched bases: 11. CDR3 nucleotides: TGTGCCTGGACCTCATGGGGACAGGGTGGAGAAAAACTGTTTTTT. It codes for CAWTSWGQGGEKLFF.

Note on this clone: The same CDR3 also results from other DNA sequences found in this sample. The chain uses TRBV5-1 and TRBJ1-2; no clear D gene. Germline V gene sequence: CDR1 SGHRS, CDR2 YFSETQ. CDR3 size: 13 residues. Trimming took off 0 bases at V and 5 bases at J, with 8 bases between the two ends. This CDR3 is CASSLGVNYGYTF. The CDR3 DNA follows: TGCGCCAGCAGCTTGGGTGTTAATTATGGCTACACCTTC.

This clone has only a few counts. The V and J genes are TRBV28 and TRBJ1-4; TRBD1 aligns across 12 bases. V lost 5 bases to trimming and J lost 6 bases; unmatched junction nucleotides: 4. Germline V gene lookup returns CDR1 MDHEN and CDR2 SYDVKM. This CDR3 has 15 residues. CDR3 sequence (DNA): TGTGCCAGCAGTGGGACAGGGGGCGCCGATGAAAAACTGTTTTTT. It specifies CASSGTGGADEKLFF.

The V gene is TRBV5-1, the J gene TRBJ1-1; a possible D gene is TRBD1 (6 bases). This CDR3 comprises 14 residues. The ends were cut back, 4 bases at V and 0 bases at J, with 10 bases in the middle. Germline V gene lookup returns CDR1 SGHRS and CDR2 YFSETQ. The CDR3 loop reads CASSPRGMNTEAFF. CDR3 bases: TGCGCCAGCAGCCCGAGGGGGATGAACACTGAAGCTTTCTTT. The complete variable domain, with remaining parts taken from reference TRBV5-1 and TRBJ1-1, reads KAGVTQTPRYLIKTRGQQVTLSCSPISGHRSVSWYQQTPGQGLQFLFEYFSETQRNKGNFPGRFSGRQFSNSRSEMNVSTLELGDSALYLCASSPRGMNTEAFFGQGTRLTVV.

The CDR3 here is CASSPSSLNTEAFF. Written as DNA, the CDR3 is TGTGCCAGCTCACCAAGTAGTTTGAACACTGAAGCTTTCTTT. This chain uses TRBV18 with TRBJ1-1; D gene uncertain. The germline gives CDR1 KGHSH, CDR2 LQKENI. V lost 2 bases, J lost 0 bases, and 7 bases lay in between. The CDR3 is 14 residues long.

The genes are TRBV5-1 and TRBJ2-1; D might be TRBD2 (6 bases). V dropped 0 bases and J dropped 2 bases, with 9 bases sitting between them. There are 15 residues in the CDR3. Germline V CDR1 and CDR2: SGHRS, YFSETQ. The CDR3 sequence is CASSLDSGTYNEQFF. In DNA form, the CDR3 reads TGCGCCAGCAGCTTGGATAGCGGAACCTACAATGAGCAGTTCTTC.

This clone has a single count. The rearrangement links TRBV5-1 to TRBJ1-2; D is uncertain. The CDR3 covers 13 residues. V was cut by 0 bases and J by 7 bases, with 10 bases left in between. CDR1 is SGHRS, CDR2 YFSETQ, per germline. CDR3 sequence reads: CASSLERATGYTF. In nucleotides, the CDR3 is TGCGCCAGCAGCTTGGAACGGGCCACTGGCTACACCTTC.